Below, 9 T cell receptor beta chains from the same sample are listed, as sequenced in a study of early T cells in non-severe SARS-CoV-2 infection. TCRdb re-called the 5' RACE reads through MiXCR, storing one row per CDR3 protein. The data contain some 71,000 distinct CDR3 sequences, approximately 10% of them seen just once; the ten biggest clones take up roughly 6%. The material sequenced was whole blood, taken at baseline. These receptors originate from an adult who was a healthcare worker with PCR-confirmed SARS-CoV-2 infection or an uninfected control (not recorded which).

The rearrangement joins TRBV7-3 to TRBJ2-3; D uncertain. The CDR3 spans 14 residues. Germline V lookup: CDR1 SGHTA, CDR2 FQGTGA. Trimming stripped 3 bases from V and 4 bases from J, with 11 bases between. The CDR3 protein is CASSFSRPPDTQYF. The CDR3 bases are TGTGCCAGCAGCTTCTCCAGGCCTCCAGATACGCAGTATTTT.

This clonotype was detected only a few times. The CDR3 nucleotides are TGTGCCAGCAGGGACGCAGGAAGGGCTTTCTTT. Protein: CASRDAGRAFF. The chain is built from TRBV12-3 or TRBV12-4 and TRBJ1-1; D is uncertain. The V end was cut by 6 bases, the J end by 11 bases, with 13 bases between. This CDR3 has 11 amino acids.

This clonotype was seen a handful of times. V and J are TRBV11-2 and TRBJ2-5; no clear D gene. The germline V gene encodes CDR1 SGHAT and CDR2 FQNNGV. This CDR3 spans 16 amino acids. The ends were cut back, 1 base at V and 0 bases at J, with 12 bases in the middle. The DNA for the CDR3 is TGTGCCAGCAGCTTAGTTATGGCAGGAAACCAAGAGACCCAGTACTTC. Encoded protein: CASSLVMAGNQETQYF.

Only a few counts were recorded for this clonotype. The V call is TRBV9, the J call TRBJ2-5, with D tentatively TRBD2 (6 bases). Germline V gene data show CDR1 as SGDLS and CDR2 as YYNGEE. Trimming shortened V by 2 bases and J by 0 bases, and 8 bases separated the two germline ends. The CDR3 runs to 14 residues. CDR3 nucleotide sequence: TGTGCCAGCAGCGTCGGGGGTTACCAAGAGACCCAGTACTTC. Residues: CASSVGGYQETQYF.

At least ten counts were recorded for this clonotype. The V call is TRBV29-1, the J call TRBJ2-1; 7 bases map to TRBD2. CDR3 length equals 14 residues. Trimming removed 7 bases from V and 7 bases from J; junction bases left unmatched: 13. Germline values: CDR1 SQVTM, CDR2 ANQGSEA. The CDR3 spells CSAGLILAANEQFF. CDR3 bases: TGCAGCGCCGGATTAATTCTAGCGGCAAATGAGCAGTTCTTC.

This clonotype showed up many times. V usage is TRBV28 and J usage is TRBJ2-7; tentatively, D is TRBD2 (6 bases). The CDR3 totals 14 residues. V was cut by 5 bases and J by 7 bases, with 18 bases left in between. The germline gives CDR1 MDHEN, CDR2 SYDVKM. As DNA, the CDR3 is TGTGCCAGCAGTCACCGCCCAAGCGCGGGGGAGCAGTACTTC. As protein: CASSHRPSAGEQYF.

V gene TRBV11-2 combines with J gene TRBJ2-7; the match to TRBD1 covers 7 bases. The CDR3 has 15 residues. V trimming: 5 bases; J trimming: 2 bases; junction bases outside the gene matches: 9. Germline values: CDR1 SGHAT, CDR2 FQNNGV. CDR3 region: CASSARPTGAYEQYF. The CDR3 nucleotides are TGTGCCAGCAGCGCCCGACCAACAGGGGCCTACGAGCAGTACTTC.

Notes on this clonotype: Germline and junction disagree at one end, which may indicate a read error. The V and J genes are TRBV7-7 and TRBJ2-7; a weak D match, TRBD2 (5 bases). Germline assignment: CDR1 SSHAT and CDR2 FNYEAQ (reference sequence). The CDR3 extends over 13 amino acids. CDR3 in amino acids: CASSLRDGYEQYF. CDR3 sequence (DNA): TGTGCTAGCAGCCTACGGGATGGATACGAGCAGTACTTC.

There are many counts of this clonotype. The chain recombines TRBV27 with TRBJ2-7, with D tentatively TRBD2 (6 bases). Germline assignment: CDR1 MNHEY and CDR2 SMNVEV (reference sequence). V lost 6 bases to trimming and J lost 3 bases, with 9 bases between them. CDR3 size: 12 residues. In DNA, the CDR3 is TGTGCCAGCAGCCCCGGGGGCTACGAGCAGTACTTC. Translated, it gives CASSPGGYEQYF.